The TCR beta chain under discussion was sequenced for a study of identical twins. Study outcomes and limitations: Shared out-of-frame alpha sequences (those common to twins) showed excess low generation probability. Interpretation of the results relied on cross-sectional statistical analysis and not on following the same donors.

The J segment lost 0 bases and the V segment lost 4 bases, leaving 8 bases of the junction unmatched. This CDR3 is built from 16 residues. Germline assignment: CDR1 SGHRS and CDR2 YFSETQ. The sample holds a few counts of this clonotype. Its antigen is currently unknown. It was template switching that added a universal primer site, and there were unique molecular identifiers on the cDNA. One entry per CDR3 protein results from TCRdb running MiXCR on the 5' RACE reads. The table lists about 530,000 distinct CDR3 sequences, about 20% of them singletons. The same sample was also studied in work on yellow fever vaccine responses in identical twins.

The sequencing sample was made of CD4+ T cells sorted from blood. The clonotype comes from a woman under 30 in good health. The chain employs TRBV5-1 and TRBJ2-3, with 7 bases aligning to TRBD1. In DNA, the CDR3 is TGCGCCAGCAGCCCCAGGGGGACCTCTAGCACAGATACGCAGTATTTT. Protein: CASSPRGTSSTDTQYF. The variable domain in full, with the rest retrieved from reference TRBV5-1 and TRBJ2-3, is KAGVTQTPRYLIKTRGQQVTLSCSPISGHRSVSWYQQTPGQGLQFLFEYFSETQRNKGNFPGRFSGRQFSNSRSEMNVSTLELGDSALYLCASSPRGTSSTDTQYFGPGTRLTVL.